This T cell receptor beta chain was obtained from a study of blood T cell repertoires in COVID-19. At the level of the study: PBMCs, B-cell-depleted T cells, or T cells provided the cDNA or gDNA that made up the material.

Participants came from some 23 US areas, aged roughly 18 to 89 years. Cohorts were determined from participant-reported clinical history. Using immunoSEQ multiplex PCR, the repertoire was profiled, and TCRdb retains in-frame clones only, with some absent. Of more than 200,000 clones listed, approximately 90% are singletons. This CDR3 contains 18 residues. Germline V gene sequence: CDR1 MNHEY, CDR2 SVGEGT. J was trimmed by 4 bases and V by 5 bases; bases with no gene match: 15. The TCR was taken from a woman aged 25 to 39 who had recovered from COVID-19. Sequenced input: PBMCs or T cells enriched from blood (not recorded which). The chain carries TRBV6-2 or TRBV6-3 and TRBJ1-1; 11 bases fit TRBD1. The CDR3 protein is CASSPRVGQGDWSTEAFF. DNA for the CDR3: TGTGCCAGCAGTCCCCGGGTGGGACAGGGGGATTGGAGCACTGAAGCTTTCTTT.